This section outlines one T cell receptor beta chain sequence together with its context. The antigen remains undetermined. Germline loops: CDR1 SQVTM, CDR2 ANQGSEA. Deletions cut 5 bases from V and 2 bases from J, with 9 bases between. CDR3 length: 13 amino acids. These data belong to a study of identical twins. TCRdb re-derived calls from the 5' RACE reads in MiXCR, one entry per CDR3 protein. The table records 1,800,000 or so distinct CDR3 sequences, about 32% of them present only once. The study, taken as a whole, reports: Excess sharing between twins was weaker in beta out-of-frame sequences. Partly confounded zero-insertion analyses could result from invariant MAIT and iNKT cells. Models underestimated out-of-frame TCR alpha sharing in monozygotic twins.

This sequence originates from a newborn girl in good health. The chain joins TRBV29-1 to TRBJ1-4, with D perhaps TRBD1 (6 bases). The sequenced sample was cord blood. This chain's CDR3 is CSVQQGTNEKLFF. DNA of the CDR3: TGCAGCGTTCAACAGGGCACTAATGAAAAACTGTTTTTT. Full variable domain (remainder filled in from reference TRBV29-1 and TRBJ1-4): SAVISQKPSRDICQRGTSLTIQCQVDSQVTMMFWYRQQPGQSLTLIATANQGSEATYESGFVIDKFPISRPNLTFSTLTVSNMSPEDSSIYLCSVQQGTNEKLFFGSGTQLSVL.